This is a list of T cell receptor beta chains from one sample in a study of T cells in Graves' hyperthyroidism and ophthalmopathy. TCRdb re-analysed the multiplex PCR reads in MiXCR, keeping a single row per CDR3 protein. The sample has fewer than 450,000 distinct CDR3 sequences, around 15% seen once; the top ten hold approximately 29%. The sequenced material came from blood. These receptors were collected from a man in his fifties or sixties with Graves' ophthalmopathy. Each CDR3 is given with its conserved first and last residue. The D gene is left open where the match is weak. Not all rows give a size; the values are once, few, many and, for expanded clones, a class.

CASSTGDPYRTDTQYF	TGTGCCAGCAGTACAGGAGATCCCTACCGCACAGATACGCAGTATTTT	many	16	TRBJ2-3	-	TRBV28
CATRGGVVTEAFF	TGTGCCACCCGGGGGGGGGTGGTGACTGAAGCTTTCTTT	many	13	TRBJ1-1	-	TRBV12-3/TRBV12-4
CASSPGTGDHYEQYF	TGTGCCAGTAGTCCAGGGACAGGGGATCACTACGAGCAGTACTTC	few	15	TRBJ2-7	TRBD1	TRBV19
CASSIAVRSARTEAFF	TGTGCCAGTAGTATAGCCGTACGTAGCGCGAGAACTGAAGCTTTCTTT	many	16	TRBJ1-1	-	TRBV19
CASRRAAGGLPEQYF	TGTGCCAGCAGACGAGCAGCGGGAGGCCTTCCCGAGCAGTACTTC	many	15	TRBJ2-7	TRBD2	TRBV13
CASSYSGATNEKLFF	TGTGCCAGCAGTTACAGCGGAGCAACTAATGAAAAACTGTTTTTT	few	15	TRBJ1-4	-	TRBV6-5
CASRLDRLPETQYF	TGTGCCAGCAGACTAGACAGGCTACCGGAGACCCAGTACTTC	many	14	TRBJ2-5	-	TRBV6-1
CASSLTGQGQNGYTF	TGTGCCAGCAGCCTGACGGGTCAGGGGCAGAATGGCTACACCTTC	-	15	TRBJ1-2	-	TRBV11-3
CASSQLRGNSYEQYF	TGTGCCAGCAGCCAACTACGTGGTAACTCCTACGAGCAGTACTTC	many	15	TRBJ2-7	-	TRBV14
CSASKKNRERGTEAFF	TGCAGTGCTTCAAAGAAGAACAGGGAAAGAGGGACTGAAGCTTTCTTT	many	16	TRBJ1-1	-	TRBV20-1
CASSYGVRVDGGTGELFF	TGTGCCAGCAGTTACGGAGTTCGGGTTGATGGGGGCACCGGGGAGCTGTTTTTT	many	18	TRBJ2-2	-	TRBV6-6
CASSLGPGTAGGYTF	TGTGCCAGCAGCTTAGGGCCGGGGACAGCCGGGGGCTACACCTTC	few	15	TRBJ1-2	TRBD1	TRBV7-9
CASSFVYEQYF	TGTGCCAGCAGTTTTGTCTACGAGCAGTACTTC	many	11	TRBJ2-7	-	TRBV28
CASSHTGLAQNNEQFF	TGTGCCAGCAGTCACACCGGACTAGCGCAAAACAATGAGCAGTTCTTC	-	16	TRBJ2-1	TRBD2	TRBV6-1
CASWRQGNEKLFF	TGTGCCAGCTGGCGACAGGGGAATGAAAAACTGTTTTTT	many	13	TRBJ1-4	TRBD1	TRBV5-6
CSVGTGDSNEKLFF	TGCAGCGTTGGGACAGGGGACTCTAATGAAAAACTGTTTTTT	many	14	TRBJ1-4	TRBD1	TRBV29-1
CASSLRSDLAGPSYEQYF	TGTGCCAGCAGCTTACGAAGTGATTTAGCGGGCCCCTCCTACGAGCAGTACTTC	many	18	TRBJ2-7	TRBD2	TRBV11-2
CASSLGRTGRSSYNEQFF	TGTGCCAGCAGCCTAGGGAGGACGGGCCGGAGCTCCTACAATGAGCAGTTCTTC	few	18	TRBJ2-1	-	TRBV11-2
CAISETDRREKLFF	TGTGCCATCAGTGAGACAGATCGTCGTGAAAAACTGTTTTTT	many	14	TRBJ1-4	-	TRBV10-3
CASSLRGGLAFTGELFF	TGTGCCAGCAGCCTACGCGGGGGACTAGCGTTCACCGGGGAGCTGTTTTTT	few	17	TRBJ2-2	TRBD2	TRBV28
CSARGLTGGTGELFF	TGCAGTGCTAGGGGTTTGACAGGGGGCACCGGGGAGCTGTTTTTT	few	15	TRBJ2-2	TRBD1	TRBV20-1
CASTYGILAGGSIAETQYF	TGTGCCAGCACCTACGGGATACTAGCGGGAGGCTCCATCGCGGAGACCCAGTACTTC	many	19	TRBJ2-5	TRBD2	TRBV2
CASRRGTGGSYNEQFF	TGTGCCAGCCGCAGAGGGACAGGGGGCTCCTACAATGAGCAGTTCTTC	many	16	TRBJ2-1	TRBD1	TRBV11-2
CSVSGGSNQPQHF	TGCAGCGTTTCAGGGGGGAGCAATCAGCCCCAGCATTTT	many	13	TRBJ1-5	TRBD1	TRBV29-1
CASSLAPGSSGANVLTF	TGCGCCAGCAGCTTGGCTCCAGGGAGCTCTGGGGCCAACGTCCTGACTTTC	-	17	TRBJ2-6	-	TRBV5-1
CASSDIQGHSNQPQHF	TGTGCCAGCTCAGATATACAGGGGCATAGCAATCAGCCCCAGCATTTT	many	16	TRBJ1-5	TRBD1	TRBV18
CAGGEGFETQYF	TGTGCCGGGGGGGAGGGATTCGAGACCCAGTACTTC	many	12	TRBJ2-5	TRBD2	TRBV12-3/TRBV12-4
CASSLQAAPLAQYF	TGTGCCAGCAGCTTGCAAGCGGCACCCCTAGCCCAGTACTTC	-	14	TRBJ2-5	-	TRBV5-6
CASSSHPGGYEQYF	TGTGCCAGCAGCTCCCACCCGGGCGGCTACGAGCAGTACTTC	-	14	TRBJ2-7	-	TRBV9
CASRAEIRETQYF	TGTGCCAGCAGAGCAGAAATCAGGGAGACCCAGTACTTC	-	13	TRBJ2-5	-	TRBV12-3/TRBV12-4
CSANTHSYYNEQFF	TGCAGTGCTAACACCCACTCTTACTACAATGAGCAGTTCTTC	few	14	TRBJ2-1	-	TRBV20-1
CASSFSLGNQPQHF	TGTGCCAGCAGTTTCAGTCTGGGCAATCAGCCCCAGCATTTT	few	14	TRBJ1-5	-	TRBV12-3/TRBV12-4
CASSLAPVYSNQPQHF	TGTGCCAGCAGCTTAGCTCCAGTATATAGCAATCAGCCCCAGCATTTT	few	16	TRBJ1-5	-	TRBV7-8
CASRPDSSSSYEQYF	TGTGCCAGCAGACCCGACAGTTCAAGCTCCTACGAGCAGTACTTC	many	15	TRBJ2-7	-	TRBV7-9
CASSVAPGTAGEQYF	TGTGCCAGCAGCGTAGCGCCCGGGACGGCGGGCGAGCAGTACTTC	few	15	TRBJ2-7	-	TRBV9